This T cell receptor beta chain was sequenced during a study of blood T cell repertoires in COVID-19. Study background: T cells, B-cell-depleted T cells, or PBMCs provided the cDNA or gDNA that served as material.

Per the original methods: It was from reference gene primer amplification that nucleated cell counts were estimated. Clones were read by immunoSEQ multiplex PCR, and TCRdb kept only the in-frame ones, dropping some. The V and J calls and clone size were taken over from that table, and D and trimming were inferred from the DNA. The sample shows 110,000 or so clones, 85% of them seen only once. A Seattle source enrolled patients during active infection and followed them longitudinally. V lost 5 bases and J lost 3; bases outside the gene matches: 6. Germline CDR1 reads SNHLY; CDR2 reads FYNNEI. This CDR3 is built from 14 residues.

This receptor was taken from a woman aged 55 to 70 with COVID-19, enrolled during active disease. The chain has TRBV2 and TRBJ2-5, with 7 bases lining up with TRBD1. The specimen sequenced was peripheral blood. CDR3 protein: CASSTTGTEETQYF. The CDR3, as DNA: TGTGCCAGCAGTACAACCGGGACAGAAGAGACCCAGTACTTC.